One sample yielded the 6 T cell receptor beta chains listed below, sequenced in a study of early T cells in non-severe SARS-CoV-2 infection. TCRdb reprocessed the 5' RACE reads with MiXCR, giving one entry per CDR3 protein. The table records fewer than 70,000 distinct CDR3 sequences, 10% to 15% of them present only once. The sequenced sample was whole blood. These receptors all stem from an adult who was a healthcare worker with PCR-confirmed SARS-CoV-2 infection or an uninfected control (not recorded which).

This clonotype has more than one count but fewer than ten. The chain recombines TRBV7-8 with TRBJ2-2; 9 bases line up with TRBD2. With V trimmed by 1 base and J by 3 bases, 3 bases remained unmatched. Germline CDR1 is SGHVS and CDR2 is FQNEAQ. The CDR3 has 16 residues. The CDR3 DNA reads as TGTGCCAGCAGCTTAGGGCTAGCGGGGTACACCGGGGAGCTGTTTTTT. Protein product: CASSLGLAGYTGELFF.

This clonotype turned up a few times. V is TRBV28 and J is TRBJ1-2; perhaps TRBD1 as D (6 bases). Germline CDR1 reads MDHEN; CDR2 reads SYDVKM. V lost 5 bases and J 6 bases, leaving 10 bases between the germline ends. The CDR3 covers 12 residues. In DNA form, the CDR3 reads TGTGCCAGCAGTGGCGGGGGGCATGGCTACACCTTC. It encodes CASSGGGHGYTF.

This clonotype occurred a few times. V and J are TRBV29-1 and TRBJ2-2; 8 bases agree with TRBD2. Germline V gene lookup returns CDR1 SQVTM and CDR2 ANQGSEA. The trim removed 7 bases at V and 6 bases at J, leaving 1 base unmatched. This CDR3 is built from 11 residues. CDR3 DNA sequence: TGCAGCGCCGGGGGGGCCGGGGAGCTGTTTTTT. Its protein is CSAGGAGELFF.

This clonotype appeared many times. The chain is built from TRBV3-1 and TRBJ1-1; D may be TRBD1 (5 bases). CDR1 and CDR2 from the germline V gene are LGHDT and YNNKEL (reference sequence). With 1 base removed from V and 5 bases from J, the gap between germline ends came to 11 bases. The CDR3 spans 14 residues. CDR3 region: CASSQVRGETEAFF. The DNA for the CDR3 is TGTGCCAGCAGCCAAGTTAGGGGAGAAACTGAAGCTTTCTTT.

The chain is built from TRBV28 and TRBJ2-3; D may be TRBD1 (5 bases). Germline V gives CDR1 MDHEN, CDR2 SYDVKM. The germline V and J ends were trimmed by 3 bases and 9 bases, with 7 bases remaining between them. This CDR3 is 11 amino acids long. CDR3 residues: CASSFGATQYF. For the CDR3, the DNA is TGTGCCAGCAGTTTTGGGGCGACGCAGTATTTT.

This clonotype was counted only a few times. J is TRBJ2-3 and V is TRBV6-5; TRBD1 agrees at 8 bases. Per germline, CDR1 MNHEY and CDR2 SVGAGI. V lost 3 bases and J lost 4; bases outside the gene matches: 6. The CDR3 consists of 15 residues. The CDR3 sequence is CASSYQGAKADTQYF. For the CDR3, the DNA is TGTGCCAGCAGTTATCAGGGGGCAAAGGCAGATACGCAGTATTTT.